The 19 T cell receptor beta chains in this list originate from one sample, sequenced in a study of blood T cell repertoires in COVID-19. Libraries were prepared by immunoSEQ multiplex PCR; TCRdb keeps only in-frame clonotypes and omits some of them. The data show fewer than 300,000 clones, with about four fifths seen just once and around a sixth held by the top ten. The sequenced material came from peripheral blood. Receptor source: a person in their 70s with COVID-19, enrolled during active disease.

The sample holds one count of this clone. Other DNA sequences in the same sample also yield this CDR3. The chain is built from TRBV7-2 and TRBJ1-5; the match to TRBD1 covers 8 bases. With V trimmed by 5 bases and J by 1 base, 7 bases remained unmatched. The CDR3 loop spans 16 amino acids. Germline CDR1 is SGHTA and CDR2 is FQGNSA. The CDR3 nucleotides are TGTGCCAGCAGCCCCGACAGGGGCGTGAGCAATCAGCCCCAGCATTTT. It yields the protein CASSPDRGVSNQPQHF.

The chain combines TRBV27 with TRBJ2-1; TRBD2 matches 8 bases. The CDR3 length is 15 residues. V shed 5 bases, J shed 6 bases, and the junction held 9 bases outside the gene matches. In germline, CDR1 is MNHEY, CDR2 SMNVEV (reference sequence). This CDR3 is CASSPTRGGFNEQFF. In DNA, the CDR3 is TGTGCCAGCAGTCCCACGCGCGGGGGGTTCAATGAGCAGTTCTTC.

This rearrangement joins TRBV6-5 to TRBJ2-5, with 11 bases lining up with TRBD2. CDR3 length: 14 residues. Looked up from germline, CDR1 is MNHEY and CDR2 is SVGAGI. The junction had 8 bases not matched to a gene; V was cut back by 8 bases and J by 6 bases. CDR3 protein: CASRASGGLKTQYF. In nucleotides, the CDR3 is TGTGCCAGCCGAGCTAGCGGGGGGCTCAAGACCCAGTACTTC.

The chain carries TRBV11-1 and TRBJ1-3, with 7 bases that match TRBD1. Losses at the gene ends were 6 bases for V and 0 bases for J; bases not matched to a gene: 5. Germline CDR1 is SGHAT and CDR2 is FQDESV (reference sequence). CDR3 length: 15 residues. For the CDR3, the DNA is TGTGCCAGCAGGATGGGACAGCTCTCTGGAAACACCATATATTTT. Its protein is CASRMGQLSGNTIYF. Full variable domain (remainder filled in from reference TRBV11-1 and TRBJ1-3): EAEVAQSPRYKITEKSQAVAFWCDPISGHATLYWYRQILGQGPELLVQFQDESVVDDSQLPKDRFSAERLKGVDSTLKIQPAELGDSAMYLCASRMGQLSGNTIYFGEGSWLTVV.

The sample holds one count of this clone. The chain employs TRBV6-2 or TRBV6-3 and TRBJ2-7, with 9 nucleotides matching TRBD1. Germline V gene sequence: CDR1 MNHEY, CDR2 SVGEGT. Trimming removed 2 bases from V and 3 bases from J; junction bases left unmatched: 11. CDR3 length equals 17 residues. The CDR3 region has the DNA TGTGCCAGCAGTTACCCTCATTCGGGACAGGGCTTCTACGAGCAGTACTTC. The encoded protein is CASSYPHSGQGFYEQYF.

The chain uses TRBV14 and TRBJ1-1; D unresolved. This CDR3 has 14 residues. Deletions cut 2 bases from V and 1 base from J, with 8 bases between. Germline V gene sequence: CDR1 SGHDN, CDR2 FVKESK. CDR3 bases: TGTGCCAGCAGCCAACTACTTCCGAACACTGAAGCTTTCTTT. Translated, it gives CASSQLLPNTEAFF.

The CDR3 coding sequence is TGCGCCAGCAGCCAGGGGACAGGAATCATGGGGGATACGCAGTATTTT. It is translated as CASSQGTGIMGDTQYF. The chain uses TRBV4-1 and TRBJ2-3, with 8 bases lining up with TRBD1. Germline V gene data show CDR1 as MGHRA and CDR2 as YSYEKL. The CDR3 sequence is 16 residues long. V lost 3 bases to trimming and J lost 6 bases; unmatched junction nucleotides: 11.

The CDR3 here is CARSWRTSGGSYNEQFF. CDR3 in DNA: TGTGCCAGAAGCTGGCGGACTAGCGGGGGGTCCTACAATGAGCAGTTCTTC. The V gene is TRBV5-3, the J gene TRBJ2-1; 14 bases line up with TRBD2. TRBV5-3 is recorded as an ORF, its role being uncertain. The CDR3 covers 17 residues. V lost 3 bases, J lost 1 base, and 3 bases stayed unmatched.

The CDR3 coding sequence is TGTGCCAGCAGCCGGGCGGGGGCCCCGAACACCGGGGAGCTGTTTTTT. Residues: CASSRAGAPNTGELFF. This chain uses TRBV7-3 with TRBJ2-2; a possible D gene is TRBD2 (7 bases). The V gene's germline CDR1 is SGHTA and CDR2 FQGTGA. V was trimmed by 5 bases and J by 0 bases, leaving 13 bases between them. The CDR3 has 16 residues. Full variable domain (outside the CDR3, taken from reference TRBV7-3 and TRBJ2-2): GAGVSQTPSNKVTEKGKYVELRCDPISGHTALYWYRQSLGQGPEFLIYFQGTGAADDSGLPNDRFFAVRPEGSVSTLKIQRTERGDSAVYLCASSRAGAPNTGELFFGEGSRLTVL.

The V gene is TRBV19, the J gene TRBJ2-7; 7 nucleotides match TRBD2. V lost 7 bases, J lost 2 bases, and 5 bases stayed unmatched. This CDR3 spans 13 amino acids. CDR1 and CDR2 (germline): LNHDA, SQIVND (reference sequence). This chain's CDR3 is CASIGGLTYEQYF. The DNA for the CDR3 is TGTGCCAGTATTGGGGGACTAACCTACGAGCAGTACTTC. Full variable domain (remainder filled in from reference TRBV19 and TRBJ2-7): DGGITQSPKYLFRKEGQNVTLSCEQNLNHDAMYWYRQDPGQGLRLIYYSQIVNDFQKGDIAEGYSVSREKKESFPLTVTSAQKNPTAFYLCASIGGLTYEQYFGPGTRLTVT.

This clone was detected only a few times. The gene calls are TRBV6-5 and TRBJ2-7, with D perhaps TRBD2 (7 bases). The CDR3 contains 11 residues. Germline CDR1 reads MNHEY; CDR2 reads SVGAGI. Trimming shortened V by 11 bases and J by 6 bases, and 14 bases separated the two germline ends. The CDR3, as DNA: TGTGCCGCGGGGGCTTACTTCGAGCAGTACTTC. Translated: CAAGAYFEQYF.

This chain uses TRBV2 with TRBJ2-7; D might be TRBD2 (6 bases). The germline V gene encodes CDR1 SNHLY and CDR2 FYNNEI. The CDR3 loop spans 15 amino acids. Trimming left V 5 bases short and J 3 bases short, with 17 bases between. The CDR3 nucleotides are TGTGCCAGCAGTACGGTAGGGGACTGGGACTACGAGCAGTACTTC. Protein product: CASSTVGDWDYEQYF.

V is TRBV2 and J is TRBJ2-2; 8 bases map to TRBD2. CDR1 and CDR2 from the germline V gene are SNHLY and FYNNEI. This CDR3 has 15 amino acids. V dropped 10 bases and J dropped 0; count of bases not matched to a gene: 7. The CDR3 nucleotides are TGTGCCACGAAACGACTAGCGTCGAACACCGGGGAGCTGTTTTTT. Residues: CATKRLASNTGELFF.

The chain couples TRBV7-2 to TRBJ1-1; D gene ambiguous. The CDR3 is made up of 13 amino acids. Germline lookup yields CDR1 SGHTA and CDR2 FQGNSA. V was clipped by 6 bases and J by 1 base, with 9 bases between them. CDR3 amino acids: CASRVRWNTEAFF. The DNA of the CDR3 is TGTGCCAGCAGAGTGCGTTGGAACACTGAAGCTTTCTTT.

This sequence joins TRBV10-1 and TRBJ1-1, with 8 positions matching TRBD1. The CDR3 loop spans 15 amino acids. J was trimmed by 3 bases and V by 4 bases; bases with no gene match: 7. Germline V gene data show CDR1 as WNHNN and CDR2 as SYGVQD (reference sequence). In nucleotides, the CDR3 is TGCGCCAGCAGTGCAAATCAGGGGGCTGACACTGAAGCTTTCTTT. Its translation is CASSANQGADTEAFF.

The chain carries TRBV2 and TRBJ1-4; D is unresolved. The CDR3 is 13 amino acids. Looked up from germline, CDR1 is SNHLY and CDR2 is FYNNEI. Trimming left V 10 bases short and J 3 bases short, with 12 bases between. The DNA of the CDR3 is TGTGCCACTACAGCCAATGCTAATGAAAAACTGTTTTTT. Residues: CATTANANEKLFF.

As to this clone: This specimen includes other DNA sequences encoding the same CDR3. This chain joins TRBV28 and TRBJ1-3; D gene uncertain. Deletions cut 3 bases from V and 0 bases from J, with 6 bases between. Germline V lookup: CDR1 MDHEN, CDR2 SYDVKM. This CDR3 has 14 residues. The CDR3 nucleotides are TGTGCCAGCAGTTTTCTCAGCTCTGGAAACACCATATATTTT. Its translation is CASSFLSSGNTIYF. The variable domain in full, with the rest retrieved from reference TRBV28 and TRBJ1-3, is DVKVTQSSRYLVKRTGEKVFLECVQDMDHENMFWYRQDPGLGLRLIYFSYDVKMKEKGDIPEGYSVSREKKERFSLILESASTNQTSMYLCASSFLSSGNTIYFGEGSWLTVV.

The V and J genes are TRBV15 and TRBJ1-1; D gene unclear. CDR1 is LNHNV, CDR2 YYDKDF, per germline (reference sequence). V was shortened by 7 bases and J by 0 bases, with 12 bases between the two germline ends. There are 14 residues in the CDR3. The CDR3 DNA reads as TGTGCCACCAACCCTGAGGGCCTGAACACTGAAGCTTTCTTT. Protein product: CATNPEGLNTEAFF.

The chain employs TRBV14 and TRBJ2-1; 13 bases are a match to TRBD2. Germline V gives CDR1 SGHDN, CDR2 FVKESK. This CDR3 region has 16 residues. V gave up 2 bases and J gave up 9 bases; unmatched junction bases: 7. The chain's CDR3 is CASSQTPGLAGLEQFF. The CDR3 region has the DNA TGTGCCAGCAGCCAAACTCCGGGACTAGCGGGGCTTGAGCAGTTCTTC.